What follows are 21 T cell receptor beta chains derived from one specimen sequenced in a study of Ad26.COV2.S vaccination and SARS-CoV-2 variants. As to treatment: 19 received Ad26.COV2.S at low or high dose, single or two shots; roughly five received placebo; per-sample allocation not given. Specimens were obtained on day 63 following the first vaccine or placebo injection. Libraries were prepared by immunoSEQ multiplex PCR; TCRdb keeps only in-frame clonotypes and omits some of them. The sample contains 500,000 or so clones, roughly nine tenths of which appear only once. This sample comprised peripheral blood, obtained in a trial of Ad26.COV2.S vaccine versus placebo. These receptors all come from a person between 18 and 65 years old who received the Ad26.COV2.S COVID-19 vaccine or a placebo.

The V gene is TRBV3-1 (or the pseudogene TRBV3-2), the J gene TRBJ2-4; TRBD1 agrees at 8 bases. CDR1 is LGHDT and CDR2 is YNNKEL in the germline V gene (reference sequence). Germline trimming cut 3 bases from V and 7 bases from J; bases unmatched to any gene: 2. This CDR3 contains 13 residues. The CDR3 is CASSHRDRNIQYF. The CDR3 DNA follows: TGTGCCAGCAGCCACCGGGACAGGAACATTCAGTACTTC.

The chain couples TRBV7-2 to TRBJ2-3; 9 nucleotides match TRBD1. V was clipped by 1 base and J by 3 bases; unmatched bases: 11. Germline CDR1 is SGHTA and CDR2 is FQGNSA. The CDR3 spans 18 residues. CDR3 protein: CASSLVSLTGGWTDTQYF. CDR3 sequence (DNA): TGTGCCAGCAGCTTAGTGTCACTAACAGGGGGCTGGACAGATACGCAGTATTTT.

This chain uses TRBV27 with TRBJ1-2; D is ambiguous. The CDR3 is made up of 15 amino acids. Germline loops: CDR1 MNHEY, CDR2 SMNVEV (reference sequence). V dropped 7 bases and J dropped 4 bases, with 19 bases sitting between them. CDR3 coding DNA: TGTGCCAGCAAAGGACGGGCCTCCGGGGTCTATGGCTACACCTTC. Translated: CASKGRASGVYGYTF.

The genes are TRBV7-9 and TRBJ1-1; D is possibly TRBD1 (5 bases). V shed 3 bases and J shed 3 bases, with 8 bases lying between them. The CDR3 consists of 13 residues. From germline, CDR1 is SEHNR and CDR2 FQNEAQ (reference sequence). CDR3 sequence: CASSLGEHTEAFF. The CDR3 region has the DNA TGTGCCAGCAGCTTGGGGGAACACACTGAAGCTTTCTTT.

The chain is built from TRBV28 and TRBJ1-4; D not resolved. Between the trimmed V and J ends, which lost 2 bases and 5 bases, there was a span of 9 bases. CDR3 length equals 14 residues. The germline V gene encodes CDR1 MDHEN and CDR2 SYDVKM. The CDR3 reads CASSLPRPNEKLFF. The DNA of the CDR3 is TGTGCCAGCAGTTTACCCCGACCAAATGAAAAACTGTTTTTT.

The gene calls are TRBV7-9 and TRBJ1-1; D unclear. Germline V lookup: CDR1 SEHNR, CDR2 FQNEAQ (reference sequence). This CDR3 has 13 amino acids. The germline V and J ends were trimmed by 1 base and 4 bases, with 7 bases remaining between them. CDR3 DNA sequence: TGTGCCAGCAGCTTAGTAGAGGGCACTGAAGCTTTCTTT. Its protein is CASSLVEGTEAFF.

CDR3 residues: CASSLYRGSNSPLHF. The CDR3 DNA follows: TGTGCCAGCAGCTTATACCGGGGTTCTAATTCACCCCTCCACTTT. The V call is TRBV7-2, the J call TRBJ1-6; no clear D. V lost 2 bases, J lost 6 bases, and 11 bases lay in between. The CDR3 has 15 residues. The germline V gene encodes CDR1 SGHTA and CDR2 FQGNSA.

V gene TRBV9 combines with J gene TRBJ2-1; D may be TRBD1 or TRBD2 (5 bases each). V was pared by 2 bases and J by 4 bases, with 13 bases between. Per germline, CDR1 SGDLS and CDR2 YYNGEE. This CDR3 comprises 15 residues. The CDR3 here is CASSVGGGIYNEQFF. As DNA, the CDR3 is TGTGCCAGCAGCGTTGGGGGTGGGATTTACAATGAGCAGTTCTTC.

The chain uses TRBV6-4 and TRBJ2-1; TRBD2 might be the D (6 bases). Germline loops: CDR1 MRHNA, CDR2 SNTAGT. This CDR3 has 15 residues. Trimming left V 2 bases short and J 6 bases short, with 14 bases between. CDR3 nucleotides: TGTGCCAGCAGTGACGTTACTGGGGGGAGCAATGAGCAGTTCTTC. This translates into CASSDVTGGSNEQFF.

In this sample, this clone turned up once. The rearrangement joins TRBV18 to TRBJ2-5; D is unclear. Germline assignment: CDR1 KGHSH and CDR2 LQKENI. V lost 3 bases and J lost 1, with 9 bases in between. CDR3 length: 14 amino acids. The DNA for the CDR3 is TGTGCCAGCTCACCTGGGCTCCTCCAAGAGACCCAGTACTTC. This sequence encodes CASSPGLLQETQYF.

The chain employs TRBV10-3 and TRBJ1-2, with D hard to call. Trimming cost V 6 bases and J 3 bases, with 20 bases left between them. Germline lookup yields CDR1 ENHRY and CDR2 SYGVKD. The CDR3 runs 16 residues. The CDR3 loop is CAISETRLGMDYGYTF. As DNA, the CDR3 is TGTGCCATCAGCGAGACCCGATTGGGGATGGACTATGGCTACACCTTC.

The chain employs TRBV29-1 and TRBJ2-2; 9 bases are shared with TRBD1. Germline values: CDR1 SQVTM, CDR2 ANQGSEA. Trimming at V came to 4 bases and at J to 5 bases, leaving 8 bases not matched to a gene. This CDR3 spans 15 amino acids. The CDR3 DNA reads TGCAGCGTTGCCGGAGGGACAGGGCAAACCGGGGAGCTGTTTTTT. It specifies CSVAGGTGQTGELFF.

The chain's CDR3 is CSASGIAATGELFF. CDR3 coding DNA: TGCAGTGCTAGTGGGATAGCGGCCACCGGGGAGCTGTTTTTT. V usage is TRBV20-1 and J usage is TRBJ2-2, with a weak D call TRBD2 (6 bases). Trimming removed 3 bases from V and 4 bases from J, with 12 bases in between. The CDR3 runs to 14 residues. Germline V gene sequence: CDR1 DFQATT, CDR2 SNEGSKA (reference sequence).

This clone was seen a single time. This chain uses TRBV4-3 with TRBJ2-2; D possibly corresponds to TRBD1 (7 bases). The V end lost 4 bases, the J end lost 3 bases, and 27 bases lay between the germline ends. The CDR3 is 20 residues long. Per germline, CDR1 LGHNA and CDR2 YSLEER. The CDR3 DNA follows: TGCGCCAGCAGCCGCCTTACTCCCCCGGAGGGGGCCTATTACACCGGGGAGCTGTTTTTT. It codes for CASSRLTPPEGAYYTGELFF.

This chain links TRBV5-1 with TRBJ1-2; D ambiguous. The CDR3 is 13 amino acids. Germline V CDR1 and CDR2: SGHRS, YFSETQ. V was shortened by 3 bases and J by 5 bases, with 11 bases between the two germline ends. CDR3 protein: CASSWAPRYGYTF. The CDR3 nucleotides read TGCGCCAGCAGCTGGGCCCCGAGGTATGGCTACACCTTC.

Note on this clone: The sample holds other DNA sequences that translate to the same CDR3. This chain joins TRBV4-2 and TRBJ2-5; D call uncertain. This CDR3 region has 12 residues. Trimming stripped 0 bases from V and 5 bases from J, with 4 bases between. CDR1 and CDR2 (germline): LGHNA, YNFKEQ. The DNA of the CDR3 is TGTGCCAGCAGCCAAGATCGCGAGACCCAGTACTTC. Translation gives CASSQDRETQYF.

A single count supports this clone. The chain couples TRBV11-3 to TRBJ2-1, with 11 bases fitting TRBD2. This CDR3 is 17 amino acids long. CDR1 is SGHNT, CDR2 YENEEA, per germline. V was pared by 1 base and J by 1 base, with 3 bases of the junction left unmatched. In nucleotides, the CDR3 is TGTGCCAGCAGCTTAGGGGGACTAGCGGCTTCCTACAATGAGCAGTTCTTC. This encodes CASSLGGLAASYNEQFF.

This clone was seen a single time. The chain uses TRBV24-1 and TRBJ2-5; D remains ambiguous. Trimming took 5 bases from V and 5 from J, leaving 11 bases between them. This CDR3 is 13 amino acids long. Per germline, CDR1 KGHDR and CDR2 SFDVKD. CDR3 sequence (DNA): TGTGCCACCAGTGGTTTCCAGGCGGAGACCCAGTACTTC. This translates into CATSGFQAETQYF.

This clone was seen a few times. The chain has TRBV7-2 and TRBJ1-1, with unresolved D. The V end was cut by 2 bases, the J end by 0 bases, with 7 bases between. CDR1 and CDR2 (germline): SGHTA, FQGNSA. The CDR3 spans 14 residues. The CDR3 region is CASSLSPMNTEAFF. The CDR3 nucleotides are TGTGCCAGCAGCTTAAGCCCCATGAACACTGAAGCTTTCTTT. Based on the CDR3 plus reference TRBV7-2 and TRBJ1-1, the full variable domain is GAGVSQSPSNKVTEKGKDVELRCDPISGHTALYWYRQSLGQGLEFLIYFQGNSAPDKSGLPSDRFSAERTGGSVSTLTIQRTQQEDSAVYLCASSLSPMNTEAFFGQGTRLTVV.

The chain couples TRBV5-1 to TRBJ1-5; TRBD1 aligns across 9 bases. The germline V gene encodes CDR1 SGHRS and CDR2 YFSETQ. CDR3 length: 15 amino acids. Losses at the gene ends were 1 base for V and 4 bases for J; bases not matched to a gene: 3. The chain's CDR3 is CASSLSGTGNQPQHF. CDR3 nucleotides: TGCGCCAGCAGCTTGTCCGGGACAGGGAATCAGCCCCAGCATTTT.

CDR3 coding DNA: TGTGCCAGCAGAGACCTCGGCCGGGGTGGTGGCTACACCTTC. Translation gives CASRDLGRGGGYTF. V is TRBV6-6 and J is TRBJ1-2, with unresolved D. Trimming shortened V by 6 bases and J by 7 bases, and 18 bases separated the two germline ends. Germline CDR1 reads MNHNY; CDR2 reads SVGAGI (reference sequence). The CDR3 has 14 residues.